This entry lists 17 T cell receptor beta chains sequenced from one sample in a study of metastatic and nonmetastatic thyroid tumors. TCRdb reprocessed the PCR reads using MiXCR. This table has around 28,000 clones, around 15% appearing once. Not a single patient had been given any form of treatment at any point before undergoing thyroid surgery. The sample taken for sequencing was blood. The receptors come from a female donor with papillary thyroid cancer or a benign thyroid nodule (not recorded which). Some clones in this sample may be carry-over from other donors' samples.

By sample share, this clone is medium-sized. The V gene is TRBV6-1, the J gene TRBJ1-2; no firm D call. Trimming pared 8 bases from V and 3 bases from J, leaving 13 bases between. Per the germline V gene, CDR1 is MNHNS and CDR2 is SASEGT. The CDR3 runs to 13 residues. CDR3: CASGTGRDYGYTF. In nucleotides, the CDR3 is TGTGCCAGCGGTACGGGGAGAGACTATGGCTACACCTTC.

This clone was detected ten times or more. The chain carries TRBV3-1 and TRBJ2-5; D remains unclear. Germline-derived CDR1 and CDR2 are LGHDT and YNNKEL (reference sequence). Trimming stripped 3 bases from V and 4 bases from J, with 9 bases between. This CDR3 contains 13 residues. The CDR3 reads CASSQRRAETQYF. CDR3 sequence (DNA): TGTGCCAGCAGCCAGCGTAGGGCAGAGACCCAGTACTTC.

This clone was counted ten times or more. The chain carries TRBV7-8 and TRBJ2-2; TRBD2 is a possible D gene (7 bases). Germline lookup yields CDR1 SGHVS and CDR2 FQNEAQ. The CDR3 is made up of 15 amino acids. Trimming stripped 1 base from V and 4 bases from J, with 10 bases between. This chain's CDR3 is CASSLVGGVTGELFF. CDR3 DNA: TGTGCCAGCAGCTTAGTAGGGGGGGTCACCGGGGAGCTGTTTTTT.

The rearrangement links TRBV6-1 to TRBJ2-3, with a tentative D call TRBD1 (7 bases). This CDR3 is 16 amino acids long. CDR1 and CDR2 from the germline V gene are MNHNS and SASEGT. V was cut by 2 bases and J by 2 bases, with 14 bases left in between. CDR3 nucleotides: TGTGCCAGCAGTGAAAGCCAGGGGGGCCTCACAGATACGCAGTATTTT. Translated, it gives CASSESQGGLTDTQYF.

This clone came up many times. Other DNA sequences in this specimen translate into the identical CDR3. This chain uses TRBV18 with TRBJ2-1; 8 positions agree with TRBD1. CDR3 length: 15 amino acids. Per the germline V gene, CDR1 is KGHSH and CDR2 is LQKENI. The J segment lost 0 bases and the V segment lost 2 bases, leaving 0 bases of the junction unmatched. CDR3 loop: CASSPGQGSYNEQFF. The CDR3 DNA reads TGTGCCAGCTCACCAGGACAGGGCTCCTACAATGAGCAGTTCTTC.

This clone was seen many times. The V and J genes are TRBV12-3 or TRBV12-4 and TRBJ1-2; D is perhaps TRBD1 (5 bases). The CDR3 sequence is 14 residues long. Trimming took off 3 bases at V and 4 bases at J, with 12 bases between the two ends. This CDR3 is CASSLSGLSYGYTF. The CDR3 DNA is TGTGCCAGCAGTTTGTCAGGGCTTTCCTATGGCTACACCTTC.

In its sample, this clone was seen a few times. The V and J genes are TRBV4-2 and TRBJ2-7, with D possibly being TRBD2 (7 bases). Per the germline V gene, CDR1 is LGHNA and CDR2 is YNFKEQ. The CDR3 totals 15 residues. The germline V and J ends were trimmed by 3 bases and 5 bases, with 17 bases remaining between them. CDR3 in DNA: TGTGCCAGCAGCCATTGGGGAGGGGGGCTCAACGAGCAGTACTTC. Translating it yields CASSHWGGGLNEQYF.

This clone has more than one count but fewer than ten. The DNA is omitted, as the CDR3 cannot be located on it reliably, and the CDR3 follows TCRdb's listing. The chain carries TRBV12-3 or TRBV12-4 and TRBJ1-1; TRBD1, as called in the table, went unchecked against the DNA. Both ends counted, the CDR3 spans 14 residues. CDR3 protein: CASSFGQGSTEASF.

The chain recombines TRBV11-3 with TRBJ2-7; a possible D gene is TRBD1 (5 bases). Trimming left V 1 base short and J 9 bases short, with 10 bases between. The CDR3 contains 12 residues. CDR1 and CDR2 (germline): SGHNT, YENEEA. Here the CDR3 DNA reads TGTGCCAGCAGCTTAGGATCTAGGGGGCAGTACTTC. It translates to CASSLGSRGQYF. The complete variable domain, with remaining parts taken from reference TRBV11-3 and TRBJ2-7, reads EAGVVQSPRYKIIEKKQPVAFWCNPISGHNTLYWYLQNLGQGPELLIRYENEEAVDDSQLPKDRFSAERLKGVDSTLKIQPAELGDSAVYLCASSLGSRGQYFGPGTRLTVT.

J is TRBJ1-2 and V is TRBV20-1, with D maybe TRBD1 (6 bases). V shed 5 bases and J shed 6 bases, with 13 bases lying between them. CDR3 length: 12 residues. The germline V gene encodes CDR1 DFQATT and CDR2 SNEGSKA (reference sequence). CDR3 coding DNA: TGCAGTGCTGGAGCCAGGGGTGATGGCTACACCTTC. Residues: CSAGARGDGYTF.

Ten or more counts support this clone. The chain is built from TRBV5-6 and TRBJ2-3; D gene ambiguous. Germline V CDR1 and CDR2: SGHDT, YYEEEE. V was shortened by 4 bases and J by 5 bases, with 8 bases between the two germline ends. CDR3 length equals 12 residues. For the CDR3, the DNA is TGTGCCAGCAGCAGACGGAAAGATACGCAGTATTTT. Translation: CASSRRKDTQYF.

By share, this clone ranks as medium-sized. The rearrangement links TRBV28 to TRBJ1-6, with 9 bases fitting TRBD1. The CDR3 runs to 15 residues. With V trimmed by 7 bases and J by 9 bases, 10 bases remained unmatched. Looked up from germline, CDR1 is MDHEN and CDR2 is SYDVKM. CDR3 protein: CASKSTTGGVSPLHF. CDR3 coding DNA: TGTGCCAGCAAATCAACGACAGGGGGTGTTTCACCCCTCCACTTT. Combining the CDR3 with reference TRBV28 and TRBJ1-6 gives the whole variable domain DVKVTQSSRYLVKRTGEKVFLECVQDMDHENMFWYRQDPGLGLRLIYFSYDVKMKEKGDIPEGYSVSREKKERFSLILESASTNQTSMYLCASKSTTGGVSPLHFGNGTRLTVT.

At least ten counts were recorded for this clone. This chain joins TRBV6-1 and TRBJ1-1; 8 nucleotides line up with TRBD1. Germline loops: CDR1 MNHNS, CDR2 SASEGT. This CDR3 has 19 residues. The V and J ends lost 4 bases and 0 bases, in that order; junction bases with no gene match: 16. As DNA, the CDR3 is TGTGCCAGCAGTGCCTTGGGACAGGAGGGGTATCCCATGAACACTGAAGCTTTCTTT. It codes for CASSALGQEGYPMNTEAFF.

The table lists this clone with many counts. This chain connects TRBV19 to TRBJ1-5; TRBD1 is a possible D gene (5 bases). Germline V CDR1 and CDR2: LNHDA, SQIVND (reference sequence). The CDR3 is made up of 16 amino acids. The ends were cut back, 7 bases at V and 2 bases at J, with 18 bases in the middle. CDR3: CASTRVAGVGNQPQHF. In nucleotides, the CDR3 is TGTGCCAGTACCAGGGTTGCGGGCGTCGGCAATCAGCCCCAGCATTTT.

This clone has ten or more counts. V is TRBV5-4 and J is TRBJ1-2; TRBD1 is a possible D gene (6 bases). Germline CDR1 is SGHNT and CDR2 is YYREEE (reference sequence). The CDR3 extends over 12 amino acids. Trimming took off 7 bases at V and 4 bases at J, with 11 bases between the two ends. CDR3 DNA sequence: TGTGCCAGCCAACAGGGATCCTATGGCTACACCTTC. Translation gives CASQQGSYGYTF.

This clone has a handful of counts. V and J are TRBV12-3 or TRBV12-4 and TRBJ2-7; TRBD2 is a possible D gene (6 bases). V was trimmed by 2 bases and J by 2 bases, leaving 10 bases between them. The CDR3 is made up of 14 amino acids. CDR3 sequence (DNA): TGTGCCAGCAGTTTATCTAGCGCCGCCTACGAGCAGTACTTC. This translates into CASSLSSAAYEQYF.

This clone was recorded at least ten times. A much larger clone differs from this one at a single base, so this may be a read error. The rearrangement links TRBV10-2 to TRBJ2-5; the D gene is possibly TRBD2 (6 bases). The CDR3 runs 14 residues. From germline, CDR1 is WSHSY and CDR2 SAAADI. The DNA of the CDR3 is TGCGCCAACAGTGAGTCAGCGGGCAAAGAGACCCAGTACTTC. Amino acid sequence: CANSESAGKETQYF.